The clone carrying this T cell receptor beta chain appeared a few times. Its specificity is not known. This sample stems from a study of CD8 T cells in ankylosing spondylitis. Points from the study as a whole: In ankylosing spondylitis patients, matched synovial fluid reportedly showed significant enrichment of disease-linked clones. Disease-associated clonotypes exhibited CD8+ identity and were relatively infrequent in peripheral blood.

TCRdb reprocessed the 5' RACE reads with MiXCR, giving one entry per CDR3 protein. The data contain about 340,000 distinct CDR3 sequences, about 15% of them singletons. Trimming removed 2 bases from V and 4 bases from J, with 11 bases in between. Per germline, CDR1 DFQATT and CDR2 SNEGSKA (reference sequence). The CDR3 extends over 13 amino acids. The V call is TRBV20-1, the J call TRBJ1-2; D is possibly TRBD1 (5 bases). This sequence was found in a male donor with ankylosing spondylitis or in good health (not recorded which). Source material: blood, either unsorted or a sorted T cell fraction (not recorded which). The CDR3 sequence: CSARYQGPYGYTF. The DNA of the CDR3 is TGCAGTGCTAGATATCAGGGACCCTATGGCTACACCTTC.